This entry lists 2 T cell receptor beta chains sequenced from one sample in a study of PD-1 blockade in mismatch repair-deficient tumors. The repertoire was sequenced with immunoSEQ multiplex PCR; TCRdb's copy has only in-frame clones and lacks some. Of around 120,000 clones listed, about 90% were seen once; the top ten hold 12%. The specimen comprised peripheral blood, sampled about 17 months after starting pembrolizumab. The receptor set was obtained from an adult with mismatch repair-deficient cancer.

CDR3 in DNA: TGTGCCAGCAGTTCACCAATAGGGACAAGAGCCTACAATGAGCAGTTCTTC. Its translation is CASSSPIGTRAYNEQFF. The chain employs TRBV28 and TRBJ2-1, with D possibly matching TRBD1 (6 bases). The CDR3 has 17 amino acids. Germline CDR1 is MDHEN and CDR2 is SYDVKM. Trimming removed 4 bases from V and 2 bases from J, with 18 bases in between.

J is TRBJ2-1 and V is TRBV12-5; 10 bases map to TRBD2. The V gene's germline CDR1 is LGHNT and CDR2 FRNRAP. The junction had 4 bases not matched to a gene; V was cut back by 4 bases and J by 4 bases. This CDR3 is 15 amino acids long. This CDR3 is CASGWTSGYYNEQFF. The CDR3 DNA reads TGTGCTAGTGGTTGGACTAGCGGTTATTACAATGAGCAGTTCTTC.